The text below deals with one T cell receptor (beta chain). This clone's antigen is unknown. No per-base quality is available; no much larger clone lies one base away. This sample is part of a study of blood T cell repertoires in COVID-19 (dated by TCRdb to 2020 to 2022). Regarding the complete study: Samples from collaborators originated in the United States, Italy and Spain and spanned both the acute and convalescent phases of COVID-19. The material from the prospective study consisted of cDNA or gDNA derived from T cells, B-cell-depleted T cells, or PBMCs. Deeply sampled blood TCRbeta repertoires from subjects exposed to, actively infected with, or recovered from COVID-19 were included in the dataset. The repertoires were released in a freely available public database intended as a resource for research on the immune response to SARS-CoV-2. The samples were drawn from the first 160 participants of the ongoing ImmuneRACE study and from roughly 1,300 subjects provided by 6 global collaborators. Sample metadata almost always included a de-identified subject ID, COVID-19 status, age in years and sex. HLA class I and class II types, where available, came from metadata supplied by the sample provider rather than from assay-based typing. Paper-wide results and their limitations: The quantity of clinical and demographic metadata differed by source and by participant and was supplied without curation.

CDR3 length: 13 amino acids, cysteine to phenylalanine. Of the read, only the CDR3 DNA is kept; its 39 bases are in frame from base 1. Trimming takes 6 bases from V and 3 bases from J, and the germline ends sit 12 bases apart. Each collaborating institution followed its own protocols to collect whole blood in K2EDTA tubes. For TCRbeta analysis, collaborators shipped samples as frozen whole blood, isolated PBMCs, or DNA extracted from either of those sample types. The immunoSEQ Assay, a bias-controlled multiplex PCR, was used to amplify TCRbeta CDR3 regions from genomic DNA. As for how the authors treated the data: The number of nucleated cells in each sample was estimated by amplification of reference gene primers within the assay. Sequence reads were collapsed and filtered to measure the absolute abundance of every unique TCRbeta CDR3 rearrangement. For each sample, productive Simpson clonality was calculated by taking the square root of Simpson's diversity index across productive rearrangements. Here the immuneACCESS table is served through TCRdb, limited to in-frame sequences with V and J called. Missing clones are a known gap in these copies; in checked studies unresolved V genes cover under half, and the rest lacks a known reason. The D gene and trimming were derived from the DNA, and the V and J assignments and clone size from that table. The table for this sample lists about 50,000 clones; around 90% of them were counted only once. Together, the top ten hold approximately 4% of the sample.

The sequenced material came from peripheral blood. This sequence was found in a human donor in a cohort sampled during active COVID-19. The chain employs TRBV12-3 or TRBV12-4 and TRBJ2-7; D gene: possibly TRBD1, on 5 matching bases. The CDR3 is CASSRAQGYEQYF. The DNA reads TGTGCCAGCAGCCGAGCGCAGGGCTACGAGCAGTACTTC.